This TCR beta chain is from a study of identical twins. The germline V gene encodes CDR1 LGHNA and CDR2 YSLEER. The CDR3 spans 15 residues. V was pared by 0 bases and J by 6 bases, with 13 bases between. This clonotype was seen only a few times. Via MiXCR, TCRdb re-called the 5' RACE reads, giving one row per CDR3 protein. Here the sample spans approximately 220,000 distinct CDR3 sequences, around 8.1% being singletons. This same sample was also part of a study on yellow fever vaccine responses in identical twins.

The gene calls are TRBV4-3 and TRBJ2-3, with D perhaps TRBD1 (5 bases). The source material was memory (CD45RO+) T cells sorted from blood. The clonotype was recovered from a woman aged 18-29 years in good health. CDR3 nucleotides: TGCGCCAGCAGCCAAGATGGGGCTAGAAGCGATACGCAGTATTTT. Translated, it gives CASSQDGARSDTQYF.